The 5 T cell receptor beta chains below come from one sample, sequenced in a study of T-cell memory formation after mild COVID-19. TCRdb re-called the 5' RACE reads through MiXCR, storing one row per CDR3 protein. The data contain hundreds of thousands of distinct CDR3 sequences, about 20% of them singletons. Material: PBMCs or a T cell subset sorted from them (not recorded which). The receptors were sampled from an adult woman who had mild COVID-19 (a few samples of this study predate the infection). Cell type and time point are not known.

CDR3: CASSETGQPYEQYF. CDR3 nucleotide sequence: TGTGCCAGCAGTGAAACCGGACAGCCTTACGAGCAGTACTTC. This chain links TRBV2 with TRBJ2-7; D might be TRBD1 (6 bases). The length of the CDR3 is 14 residues. V shed 2 bases and J shed 4 bases, with 12 bases lying between them. Germline V CDR1 and CDR2: SNHLY, FYNNEI.

The chain couples TRBV25-1 to TRBJ1-5; the D gene is possibly TRBD1 (5 bases). CDR1 is MGHDK and CDR2 is SYGVNS in the germline V gene. V lost 1 base and J 7 bases, leaving 14 bases between the germline ends. This CDR3 has 15 residues. The CDR3 reads CASSESGPGGQPQHF. CDR3 sequence (DNA): TGTGCCAGCAGTGAATCGGGACCCGGCGGACAGCCCCAGCATTTT.

The table lists this clonotype with a count of one. V gene TRBV29-1 combines with J gene TRBJ1-3, with 8 bases that match TRBD1. The CDR3 runs 15 residues. The J segment lost 1 base and the V segment lost 7 bases, leaving 9 bases of the junction unmatched. The germline CDR1 and CDR2 sequences are SQVTM and ANQGSEA. Here the CDR3 DNA reads TGCAGCGCCGCAGCCACAGGGGGTTCTGGAAACACCATATATTTT. This sequence encodes CSAAATGGSGNTIYF.

This clonotype has just a few counts. The CDR3 loop is CASSLPAGSTDTQYF. CDR3 nucleotide sequence: TGCGCCAGCAGCCTCCCAGCGGGTAGCACAGATACGCAGTATTTT. The chain employs TRBV5-1 and TRBJ2-3, with a weak D call TRBD2 (6 bases). The CDR3 consists of 15 residues. Trimming cost V 4 bases and J 0 bases, with 12 bases left between them. Germline values: CDR1 SGHRS, CDR2 YFSETQ. The full variable domain, in which reference TRBV5-1 and TRBJ2-3 provide the parts outside the CDR3, is KAGVTQTPRYLIKTRGQQVTLSCSPISGHRSVSWYQQTPGQGLQFLFEYFSETQRNKGNFPGRFSGRQFSNSRSEMNVSTLELGDSALYLCASSLPAGSTDTQYFGPGTRLTVL.

V and J are TRBV9 and TRBJ2-7; D uncertain. Trimming took off 0 bases at V and 5 bases at J, with 15 bases between the two ends. The CDR3 is 15 amino acids. Germline V gene sequence: CDR1 SGDLS, CDR2 YYNGEE. DNA for the CDR3: TGTGCCAGCAGCGTAGAAGGTCGAGAGAACGACGAGCAGTACTTC. Its translation is CASSVEGRENDEQYF.